Listed here is a single T cell receptor (beta chain). These data belong to a study of OX40 agonist ivuxolimab in advanced cancers. Trimming took 6 bases from V and 0 from J; bases not matched to a gene: 2. The CDR3 extends over 14 amino acids. Germline V gene data show CDR1 as MNHEY and CDR2 as SMNVEV (reference sequence). Using immunoSEQ multiplex PCR, the repertoire was profiled, and TCRdb retains in-frame clones only, with some absent. The data show 55,000 or so clones, with 85% to 90% seen just once and 5.5% to 7% held by the top ten. The receptor was derived from an adult with an advanced solid tumor such as melanoma, head and neck, liver or kidney cancer. J is TRBJ1-1 and V is TRBV27; TRBD1 agrees at 9 bases. The input for sequencing was CD4+ or CD8+ T cells sorted from blood, taken in a trial of the OX40 agonist ivuxolimab. DNA of the CDR3: TGTGCCAGCAGGGGGACAGGGATGAACACTGAAGCTTTCTTT. It is translated as CASRGTGMNTEAFF.